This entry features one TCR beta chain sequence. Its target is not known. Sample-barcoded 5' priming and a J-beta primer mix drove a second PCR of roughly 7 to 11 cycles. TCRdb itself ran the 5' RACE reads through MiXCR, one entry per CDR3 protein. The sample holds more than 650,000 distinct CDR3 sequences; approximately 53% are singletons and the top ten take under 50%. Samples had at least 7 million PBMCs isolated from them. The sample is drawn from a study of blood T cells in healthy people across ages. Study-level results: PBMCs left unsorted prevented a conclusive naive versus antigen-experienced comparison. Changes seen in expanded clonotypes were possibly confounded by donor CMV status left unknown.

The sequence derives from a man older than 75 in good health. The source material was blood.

The CDR3 DNA is TGCAGTGCTACCGTAGCGGGGTCCCAAGAGACCCAGTACTTC. It encodes CSATVAGSQETQYF. The rearrangement links TRBV20-1 to TRBJ2-5; 8 nucleotides match TRBD2. V lost 4 bases to trimming and J lost 1 base; unmatched junction nucleotides: 5. CDR3 length: 14 amino acids. Germline loops: CDR1 DFQATT, CDR2 SNEGSKA (reference sequence).